These 25 T cell receptor beta chains share one sample of origin, sequenced in a study of blood T cell repertoires in COVID-19 (dated by TCRdb to 2020 to 2022). The library came from the immunoSEQ multiplex PCR assay. TCRdb limited this immuneACCESS table to in-frame rearrangements with V and J called. A share of clones is missing; checked studies link under half to unresolved V genes, and the rest is unexplained. The sample table contains about 250,000 clones; only one count was recorded for roughly 89% of them. The top ten hold about 4.5% of the sample. The sequenced material came from peripheral blood. Receptors were obtained from a woman aged 40 to 49 who had recovered from COVID-19.

The chain has TRBV6-5 and TRBJ2-1, with D perhaps TRBD1 (5 bases). CDR1 is MNHEY and CDR2 is SVGAGI in the germline V gene. The V gene lost 6 bases and the J gene lost 10 bases, with 13 bases spanning the gap. The CDR3 runs to 12 residues. For the CDR3, the DNA is TGTGCCAGCAGCGACGGGCCAGGGGAGCAGTTCTTC. Translated, it gives CASSDGPGEQFF.

This clone came up a few times. V gene TRBV5-4 combines with J gene TRBJ2-2, with a possible D match to TRBD1 (6 bases). In germline, CDR1 is SGHNT, CDR2 YYREEE (reference sequence). V lost 0 bases and J lost 6, with 6 bases in between. This CDR3 spans 13 amino acids. Here the CDR3 reads CASSLGTAGELFF. CDR3 DNA sequence: TGTGCCAGCAGCTTGGGGACAGCCGGGGAGCTGTTTTTT.

The chain uses TRBV5-4 and TRBJ1-5, with TRBD1 matching over 7 bases. The CDR3 contains 15 residues. Germline V gene lookup returns CDR1 SGHNT and CDR2 YYREEE (reference sequence). The ends lost 4 bases at V and 4 bases at J; junction bases unmatched: 8. The CDR3: CASSAPGQRNQPQHF. In nucleotides, the CDR3 is TGTGCCAGCAGCGCCCCGGGACAGAGAAATCAGCCCCAGCATTTT.

The rearrangement links TRBV3-1 (or the pseudogene TRBV3-2) to TRBJ2-1, with 11 nucleotides matching TRBD2. With V trimmed by 4 bases and J by 7 bases, 3 bases remained unmatched. From germline, CDR1 is LGHDT and CDR2 YNNKEL (reference sequence). The CDR3 is 14 residues long. The CDR3 protein is CASSPSSGGNEQFF. CDR3 bases: TGTGCCAGCAGCCCCTCTAGCGGGGGGAATGAGCAGTTCTTC.

The rearrangement uses TRBV10-3 and TRBJ2-7, with 12 bases identical to TRBD1. This CDR3 is 16 amino acids long. With 0 bases clipped from V and 6 bases from J, the junction kept 6 bases outside the gene matches. Germline CDR1 reads ENHRY; CDR2 reads SYGVKD. CDR3 residues: CAISESLGQGAAEQYV. The CDR3 nucleotides are TGTGCCATCAGTGAGTCCCTGGGACAGGGGGCCGCCGAGCAGTACGTC.

This chain connects TRBV28 to TRBJ1-1; 9 bases map to TRBD1. Trimming cost V 2 bases and J 4 bases; bases outside gene matches: 5. The CDR3 sequence is 15 residues long. From germline, CDR1 is MDHEN and CDR2 SYDVKM. The DNA for the CDR3 is TGTGCCAGCAGTTTAGTAGGGACAGGGCGCACTGAAGCTTTCTTT. Its translation is CASSLVGTGRTEAFF.

The gene calls are TRBV19 and TRBJ2-7; D is unclear. Germline V gives CDR1 LNHDA, CDR2 SQIVND (reference sequence). CDR3 length equals 15 residues. Trimming stripped 2 bases from V and 3 bases from J, with 14 bases between. The CDR3: CASSICQRSDYEQYV. The CDR3 DNA reads as TGTGCCAGTAGTATATGCCAGCGTTCGGACTACGAGCAGTACGTC.

The chain recombines TRBV6-2 or TRBV6-3 with TRBJ2-3, with a tentative D call TRBD1 (6 bases). Deletions cut 2 bases from V and 2 bases from J, with 17 bases between. CDR3 length: 17 residues. CDR1 MNHEY and CDR2 SVGEGT come from the germline V gene. The CDR3 region is CASSYPSRQVVTDTQYF. The CDR3 coding sequence is TGTGCCAGCAGTTACCCCTCCAGACAGGTGGTCACAGATACGCAGTATTTT.

The CDR3 DNA reads as TGTGCCAGCAGTAACCTAGGGACAGGTAGAGAAAAACTGTTTTTT. Encoded protein: CASSNLGTGREKLFF. V usage is TRBV28 and J usage is TRBJ1-4; 8 nucleotides match TRBD1. This CDR3 contains 15 residues. Germline trimming cut 5 bases from V and 8 bases from J; bases unmatched to any gene: 10. CDR1 and CDR2 (germline): MDHEN, SYDVKM. The entire variable domain, with the rest obtained from reference TRBV28 and TRBJ1-4, is as follows: DVKVTQSSRYLVKRTGEKVFLECVQDMDHENMFWYRQDPGLGLRLIYFSYDVKMKEKGDIPEGYSVSREKKERFSLILESASTNQTSMYLCASSNLGTGREKLFFGSGTQLSVL.

The V and J genes are TRBV3-1 (or the pseudogene TRBV3-2) and TRBJ1-2, with 7 bases identical to TRBD1. CDR1 LGHDT and CDR2 YNNKEL come from the germline V gene (reference sequence). Trimming took 4 bases from V and 8 from J; bases not matched to a gene: 13. The CDR3 is 15 residues long. DNA for the CDR3: TGTGCCAGCAGCCCAAAGATAGACAGGGAAGGGGGCTACACCTTC. This translates into CASSPKIDREGGYTF.

This chain uses TRBV7-9 with TRBJ2-7; possibly TRBD2 for D (6 bases). This CDR3 has 15 amino acids. Germline V gene lookup returns CDR1 SEHNR and CDR2 FQNEAQ (reference sequence). Trimming cost V 5 bases and J 4 bases, with 18 bases left between them. The CDR3 nucleotides read TGTGCCAGCAGCCCAGGGACTTTGGTTGAGTACGAGCAGTACTTC. It yields the protein CASSPGTLVEYEQYF.

The sample holds a few counts of this clone. The chain employs TRBV2 and TRBJ1-5; 7 nucleotides align to TRBD1. CDR3 length equals 13 residues. V was clipped by 8 bases and J by 1 base; unmatched bases: 2. Germline V gene data show CDR1 as SNHLY and CDR2 as FYNNEI. CDR3 bases: TGTGCCAGCGGACAGGCGAGCAATCAGCCCCAGCATTTT. Its protein is CASGQASNQPQHF.

The chain combines TRBV6-5 with TRBJ2-5; weak D call: TRBD1 (6 bases). CDR1 and CDR2 from the germline V gene are MNHEY and SVGAGI. The CDR3 runs 15 residues. V was pared by 4 bases and J by 5 bases, with 17 bases between. CDR3 region: CASSSWGPLVETQYF. CDR3 DNA: TGTGCCAGCAGTTCGTGGGGGCCCTTAGTGGAGACCCAGTACTTC.

J is TRBJ2-3 and V is TRBV10-3; 8 bases agree with TRBD2. The ends lost 6 bases at V and 5 bases at J; junction bases unmatched: 7. The CDR3 sequence is 14 residues long. Germline V gives CDR1 ENHRY, CDR2 SYGVKD. The CDR3 nucleotides read TGTGCCATCAGGCCGGGACTAGGGGGAGATACGCAGTATTTT. It specifies CAIRPGLGGDTQYF.

This sequence joins TRBV14 and TRBJ2-3; maybe TRBD1 (6 bases). The germline V and J ends were trimmed by 2 bases and 3 bases, with 12 bases remaining between them. The CDR3 spans 15 residues. Germline-derived CDR1 and CDR2 are SGHDN and FVKESK. This CDR3 reads CASSQLSRGTDTQYF. For the CDR3, the DNA is TGTGCCAGCAGCCAATTAAGCAGGGGAACAGATACGCAGTATTTT.

This clone was seen only once. The chain couples TRBV28 to TRBJ1-2, with 10 bases fitting TRBD1. The CDR3 has 16 amino acids. The V gene's germline CDR1 is MDHEN and CDR2 SYDVKM. Trimming removed 2 bases from V and 7 bases from J; junction bases left unmatched: 10. The CDR3 DNA reads as TGTGCCAGCAGTTTACCGGGACAGGGGCCTCCCGGTGGCTACACCTTC. Translated, it gives CASSLPGQGPPGGYTF.

The V gene is TRBV2, the J gene TRBJ2-1, with D possibly being TRBD1 (6 bases). Trimming took off 8 bases at V and 0 bases at J, with 11 bases between the two ends. Germline V lookup: CDR1 SNHLY, CDR2 FYNNEI. The CDR3 extends over 14 amino acids. In nucleotides, the CDR3 is TGTGCCAGCGGGACAACGAGCTCCTACAATGAGCAGTTCTTC. Its protein is CASGTTSSYNEQFF.

V is TRBV11-2 and J is TRBJ2-5; 8 bases fit TRBD2. The CDR3 length is 14 residues. Germline lookup yields CDR1 SGHAT and CDR2 FQNNGV. J lost 3 bases, V lost 5 bases, and 5 bases had no gene match. CDR3 residues: CASSPGTRKETQYF. CDR3 nucleotide sequence: TGTGCCAGCAGCCCCGGGACTAGGAAAGAGACCCAGTACTTC.

V usage is TRBV6-2 or TRBV6-3 and J usage is TRBJ2-7; a possible D gene is TRBD1 (6 bases). Trimming left V 2 bases short and J 6 bases short, with 8 bases between. CDR3 size: 12 residues. CDR1 and CDR2 from the germline V gene are MNHEY and SVGEGT. DNA for the CDR3: TGTGCCAGCAGTTACAGGGGGAGCGAGCAGTACGTC. Residues: CASSYRGSEQYV.

J is TRBJ2-7 and V is TRBV18, with a weak D call TRBD1 (6 bases). The CDR3 runs to 12 residues. Germline-derived CDR1 and CDR2 are KGHSH and LQKENI. V dropped 5 bases and J dropped 4 bases, with 9 bases sitting between them. The CDR3 region is CASSLQGYEQYV. The CDR3 nucleotides are TGTGCCAGCTCATTACAGGGATACGAGCAGTACGTC.

V gene TRBV3-1 (or the pseudogene TRBV3-2) combines with J gene TRBJ2-2; 7 bases are a match to TRBD2. From germline, CDR1 is LGHDT and CDR2 YNNKEL (reference sequence). Trimming cost V 4 bases and J 7 bases; bases outside gene matches: 3. The CDR3 is 13 residues long. CDR3 nucleotide sequence: TGTGCCAGCAGCCGACTAGCTAGCGGGGAGCTGTTTTTT. Protein sequence: CASSRLASGELFF.

The rearrangement uses TRBV19 and TRBJ1-6; weak D call: TRBD1 (6 bases). The CDR3 runs 16 residues. CDR1 and CDR2 (germline): LNHDA, SQIVND (reference sequence). V was clipped by 2 bases and J by 3 bases, with 11 bases between them. The CDR3 loop is CASSILRDNYNSPLHF. In DNA, the CDR3 is TGTGCCAGTAGTATATTGAGGGACAACTATAATTCACCCCTCCACTTT.

The rearrangement uses TRBV30 and TRBJ1-6, with 10 bases fitting TRBD1. Per germline, CDR1 GTSNPN and CDR2 SVGIG (reference sequence). This CDR3 is 14 amino acids long. After removal of 2 bases from V and 9 bases from J, the junction contained 4 bases not matched to a gene. The CDR3 bases are TGTGCCTGGAGTAAGGGACAGGGGTCTTCACCCCTCCACTTT. Residues: CAWSKGQGSSPLHF.

This chain joins TRBV6-5 and TRBJ1-1, with no clear D. The length of the CDR3 is 12 residues. The germline V gene has CDR1 MNHEY and CDR2 SVGAGI. The V end was cut by 6 bases, the J end by 2 bases, with 7 bases between. The CDR3 DNA is TGTGCCAGCAGGGGAGTTAACACTGAAGCTTTCTTT. Its translation is CASRGVNTEAFF.

The chain employs TRBV5-1 and TRBJ1-6; 7 bases align to TRBD1. Germline loops: CDR1 SGHRS, CDR2 YFSETQ. Trimming cost V 2 bases and J 5 bases; bases outside gene matches: 7. CDR3 length equals 16 residues. CDR3 in DNA: TGCGCCAGCAGCTTCCAACAGGGGATGAATAATTCACCCCTCCACTTT. Translation: CASSFQQGMNNSPLHF.